The 25 T cell receptor beta chains below were found in one sample sequenced in a study of T cell responses to AZD1222 COVID-19 vaccine. Sequencing was performed with immunoSEQ multiplex PCR; in TCRdb, only in-frame clones are kept and a portion is missing. The repertoire consists of roughly 33,000 clones, with around three quarters occurring once and the leading ten covering 3.5% to 5.5%. This specimen was peripheral blood, taken 28 days after the second AZD1222 dose. The receptors here all came from an adult who received the AZD1222 COVID-19 vaccine.

The chain combines TRBV11-2 with TRBJ1-3; D is unresolved. This CDR3 spans 11 amino acids. CDR1 SGHAT and CDR2 FQNNGV come from the germline V gene. Trimming removed 4 bases at V and 4 bases at J, with 2 bases between. CDR3 sequence (DNA): TGTGCCAGCAGCTCCGGAAACACCATATATTTT. Protein product: CASSSGNTIYF.

The chain uses TRBV7-8 and TRBJ2-7, with 14 bases lining up with TRBD2. Germline assignment: CDR1 SGHVS and CDR2 FQNEAQ. Losses at the gene ends were 5 bases for V and 1 base for J; bases not matched to a gene: 16. The CDR3 has 20 amino acids. CDR3 sequence reads: CASSPYFGLAGGPWSYEQYF. As DNA, the CDR3 is TGTGCCAGCAGCCCTTACTTCGGACTAGCGGGGGGCCCTTGGTCCTACGAGCAGTACTTC.

The V call is TRBV28, the J call TRBJ1-4, with 10 bases that match TRBD1. J was trimmed by 8 bases and V by 6 bases; bases with no gene match: 9. The germline V gene has CDR1 MDHEN and CDR2 SYDVKM. The CDR3 has 15 residues. The CDR3 here is CASRYRQGAGEKLFF. The CDR3 coding sequence is TGTGCCAGCAGGTATCGACAGGGGGCTGGAGAAAAACTGTTTTTT.

The chain links TRBV18 to TRBJ1-1, with TRBD1 matching over 8 bases. Germline V CDR1 and CDR2: KGHSH, LQKENI. The CDR3 runs to 16 residues. Trimming at V came to 4 bases and at J to 0 bases, leaving 7 bases not matched to a gene. The CDR3 loop reads CASSQSSTGVNTEAFF. The CDR3 coding sequence is TGTGCCAGCTCACAATCTTCGACAGGGGTGAACACTGAAGCTTTCTTT. Full variable domain (missing parts from reference TRBV18 and TRBJ1-1): NAGVMQNPRHLVRRRGQEARLRCSPMKGHSHVYWYRQLPEEGLKFMVYLQKENIIDESGMPKERFSAEFPKEGPSILRIQQVVRGDSAAYFCASSQSSTGVNTEAFFGQGTRLTVV.

The V gene is TRBV7-2, the J gene TRBJ2-1; 8 bases match TRBD2. CDR3 length equals 14 residues. CDR1 and CDR2 (germline): SGHTA, FQGNSA. With 8 bases clipped from V and 5 bases from J, the junction kept 8 bases outside the gene matches. This chain's CDR3 is CASHPSGGHNEQFF. The DNA for the CDR3 is TGTGCCAGCCATCCGTCGGGGGGGCACAATGAGCAGTTCTTC.

The count of this clone is one. The genes are TRBV3-1 (or the pseudogene TRBV3-2) and TRBJ1-4, with D unresolved. The CDR3 totals 14 residues. Germline V CDR1 and CDR2: LGHDT, YNNKEL (reference sequence). Deletions cut 8 bases from V and 4 bases from J, with 14 bases between. The CDR3 reads CASELRGGNEKLFF. In DNA, the CDR3 is TGTGCCAGCGAGTTACGGGGTGGTAATGAAAAACTGTTTTTT.

The CDR3 DNA sequence: TGCGCCAGCAGCCAAGGCTTAGCGACTAGCTCCTACAATGAGCAGTTCTTC. This codes for CASSQGLATSSYNEQFF. The chain has TRBV4-1 and TRBJ2-1; perhaps TRBD2 as D (6 bases). Per the germline V gene, CDR1 is MGHRA and CDR2 is YSYEKL. Trimming took off 1 base at V and 0 bases at J, with 13 bases between the two ends. The CDR3 covers 17 residues.

The genes are TRBV19 and TRBJ2-1, with TRBD2 identical over 10 bases. The CDR3 is 18 amino acids. V gave up 6 bases and J gave up 4 bases; unmatched junction bases: 15. Germline V CDR1 and CDR2: LNHDA, SQIVND (reference sequence). The CDR3: CASSMPPSGGSLYNEQFF. The DNA of the CDR3 is TGTGCCAGTAGCATGCCTCCTAGCGGGGGTTCCCTTTACAATGAGCAGTTCTTC. The entire variable domain, with the rest obtained from reference TRBV19 and TRBJ2-1, is as follows: DGGITQSPKYLFRKEGQNVTLSCEQNLNHDAMYWYRQDPGQGLRLIYYSQIVNDFQKGDIAEGYSVSREKKESFPLTVTSAQKNPTAFYLCASSMPPSGGSLYNEQFFGPGTRLTVL.

This chain joins TRBV29-1 and TRBJ2-5, with 12 bases that match TRBD2. This CDR3 contains 13 residues. Losses at the gene ends were 6 bases for V and 4 bases for J; bases not matched to a gene: 3. Germline-derived CDR1 and CDR2 are SQVTM and ANQGSEA. In nucleotides, the CDR3 is TGCAGCGTAGGGACTAGCGGGTCAGAGACCCAGTACTTC. Encoded protein: CSVGTSGSETQYF. Combining the CDR3 with reference TRBV29-1 and TRBJ2-5 gives the whole variable domain SAVISQKPSRDICQRGTSLTIQCQVDSQVTMMFWYRQQPGQSLTLIATANQGSEATYESGFVIDKFPISRPNLTFSTLTVSNMSPEDSSIYLCSVGTSGSETQYFGPGTRLLVL.

The chain uses TRBV19 and TRBJ2-2; a weak D match, TRBD2 (6 bases). Germline V gene sequence: CDR1 LNHDA, CDR2 SQIVND (reference sequence). V was trimmed by 3 bases and J by 4 bases, leaving 15 bases between them. This CDR3 is 16 amino acids long. CDR3 sequence reads: CASSIQGSGLTGELFF. CDR3 nucleotide sequence: TGTGCCAGTAGTATCCAGGGTAGCGGCCTCACCGGGGAGCTGTTTTTT.

This sequence joins TRBV2 and TRBJ2-7; D is perhaps TRBD2 (5 bases). V gave up 6 bases and J gave up 2 bases, with 14 bases separating them. From germline, CDR1 is SNHLY and CDR2 FYNNEI. The CDR3 runs 14 residues. For the CDR3, the DNA is TGTGCCAGCAGATTGACCTACGGGACCTACGAGCAGTACTTC. Residues: CASRLTYGTYEQYF. The complete variable domain, with remaining parts taken from reference TRBV2 and TRBJ2-7, reads EPEVTQTPSHQVTQMGQEVILRCVPISNHLYFYWYRQILGQKVEFLVSFYNNEISEKSEIFDDQFSVERPDGSNFTLKIRSTKLEDSAMYFCASRLTYGTYEQYFGPGTRLTVT.

The rearrangement links TRBV3-1 (or the pseudogene TRBV3-2) to TRBJ2-7; D uncertain. Germline-derived CDR1 and CDR2 are LGHDT and YNNKEL (reference sequence). There are 17 residues in the CDR3. The germline V and J ends were trimmed by 2 bases and 3 bases, with 20 bases remaining between them. The CDR3 loop reads CASSQTLGRTRDYEQYF. The CDR3 DNA sequence: TGTGCCAGCAGCCAAACCCTGGGAAGGACGCGCGACTACGAGCAGTACTTC.

The chain couples TRBV19 to TRBJ1-5; 12 bases agree with TRBD1. The CDR3 loop spans 17 amino acids. V lost 5 bases, J lost 2 bases, and 7 bases stayed unmatched. CDR1 is LNHDA and CDR2 is SQIVND in the germline V gene (reference sequence). The CDR3 DNA sequence: TGTGCCAGTAGTTTAGGGACAGGGGGCGCGGGCAATCAGCCCCAGCATTTT. It translates to CASSLGTGGAGNQPQHF.

This clone was recorded only once. The CDR3 nucleotides read TGTGCCAGCTCACCTGGGGACAGACCCAATTCACCCCTCCACTTT. This translates into CASSPGDRPNSPLHF. This chain joins TRBV18 and TRBJ1-6; TRBD1 matches 7 bases. Germline lookup yields CDR1 KGHSH and CDR2 LQKENI. Trimming took 3 bases from V and 7 from J; bases not matched to a gene: 6. The CDR3 is 15 amino acids.

The chain employs TRBV7-8 and TRBJ1-2, with D possibly TRBD1 on 5 matching bases. CDR3 length equals 14 residues. Trimming removed 4 bases at V and 5 bases at J, with 14 bases between. The germline V gene encodes CDR1 SGHVS and CDR2 FQNEAQ. DNA for the CDR3: TGTGCCAGCAGCTCCCGGGAGGGGCCGTATGGCTACACCTTC. The encoded protein is CASSSREGPYGYTF. The full variable domain, completed using reference TRBV7-8 and TRBJ1-2, is GAGVSQSPRYKVAKRGQDVALRCDPISGHVSLFWYQQALGQGPEFLTYFQNEAQLDKSGLPSDRFFAERPEGSVSTLKIQRTQQEDSAVYLCASSSREGPYGYTFGSGTRLTVV.

This chain joins TRBV30 and TRBJ1-6; possible D gene TRBD1, 6 bases. CDR1 is GTSNPN and CDR2 is SVGIG in the germline V gene (reference sequence). The ends were cut back, 2 bases at V and 8 bases at J, with 22 bases in the middle. This CDR3 region has 17 residues. CDR3 nucleotides: TGTGCCTGGAGTCCAATTGAGGCCTGCAGGGGTTATTCACCCCTCCACTTT. Protein: CAWSPIEACRGYSPLHF.

The gene calls are TRBV7-9 and TRBJ2-1; 11 bases are shared with TRBD1. This CDR3 spans 13 amino acids. V lost 7 bases, J lost 9 bases, and 5 bases stayed unmatched. CDR1 SEHNR and CDR2 FQNEAQ come from the germline V gene (reference sequence). The CDR3 protein is CASTGQGAGEQFF. The CDR3 DNA follows: TGTGCCAGCACCGGACAGGGGGCCGGTGAGCAGTTCTTC.

CDR3 loop: CASSNPWGTGEAGAYEQYV. In nucleotides, the CDR3 is TGTGCCAGCAGTAACCCATGGGGGACAGGCGAAGCGGGAGCCTACGAGCAGTACGTC. The V gene is TRBV2, the J gene TRBJ2-7; possibly TRBD1 or TRBD2 for D (8 bases each). The germline V and J ends were trimmed by 5 bases and 2 bases, with 28 bases remaining between them. CDR3 size: 19 residues. Germline loops: CDR1 SNHLY, CDR2 FYNNEI.

The chain has TRBV3-1 (or the pseudogene TRBV3-2) and TRBJ2-3; 7 nucleotides line up with TRBD2. Germline lookup yields CDR1 LGHDT and CDR2 YNNKEL (reference sequence). The V and J ends lost 4 bases and 6 bases, in that order; junction bases with no gene match: 16. This CDR3 is built from 17 residues. CDR3 nucleotide sequence: TGTGCCAGCAGCCGGAGGGGCATTGCGGGGGTAAGGGATACGCAGTATTTT. As protein: CASSRRGIAGVRDTQYF.

The rearrangement links TRBV12-3 or TRBV12-4 to TRBJ2-7; tentatively, D is TRBD2 (6 bases). The CDR3 contains 13 residues. V dropped 6 bases and J dropped 3 bases, with 12 bases sitting between them. The chain's CDR3 is CASSTGLFYEQYF. The CDR3 coding sequence is TGTGCCAGCAGCACAGGACTATTCTACGAGCAGTACTTC.

This chain uses TRBV10-3 with TRBJ1-5, with 10 bases aligning to TRBD1. Germline V gene sequence: CDR1 ENHRY, CDR2 SYGVKD. Trimming cost V 3 bases and J 4 bases; bases outside gene matches: 6. The CDR3 consists of 16 residues. CDR3 nucleotides: TGTGCCATCAGTGAAGTCGACAGGGGGCGGAATCAGCCCCAGCATTTT. Its protein product is CAISEVDRGRNQPQHF.

The chain links TRBV5-1 to TRBJ1-5; D gene ambiguous. V was pared by 0 bases and J by 1 base, with 8 bases between. This CDR3 comprises 15 residues. In germline, CDR1 is SGHRS, CDR2 YFSETQ. The CDR3 coding sequence is TGCGCCAGCAGCTTGGGACGCAACAGCAATCAGCCCCAGCATTTT. Protein: CASSLGRNSNQPQHF.

The table lists this clone with a count of one. The chain is built from TRBV7-2 and TRBJ2-3, with TRBD1 matching 7 bases. Germline V lookup: CDR1 SGHTA, CDR2 FQGNSA. V lost 6 bases and J lost 2; bases outside the gene matches: 5. The CDR3 totals 14 residues. The CDR3 DNA reads as TGTGCCAGCAGGTCGGGACAGACCACAGATACGCAGTATTTT. This codes for CASRSGQTTDTQYF.

The chain couples TRBV19 to TRBJ1-4; D call uncertain. The CDR3 loop spans 12 amino acids. Germline V lookup: CDR1 LNHDA, CDR2 SQIVND (reference sequence). Trimming took off 6 bases at V and 8 bases at J, with 10 bases between the two ends. The CDR3 loop reads CASRPQGEKLFF. The CDR3 DNA reads as TGTGCCAGTAGGCCACAAGGGGAAAAACTGTTTTTT.

The chain has TRBV5-8 and TRBJ2-1; possibly TRBD2 for D (6 bases). The ends were cut back, 3 bases at V and 0 bases at J, with 16 bases in the middle. The CDR3 has 17 amino acids. CDR1 is SGHTS, CDR2 YDEGEE, per germline. In DNA, the CDR3 is TGTGCCAGCAGCTCGGGGGTAGCGCTAAGCTCCTACAATGAGCAGTTCTTC. It yields the protein CASSSGVALSSYNEQFF.